These 18 T cell receptor beta chains originate from one sample sequenced in a study of CXCR3-negative and CXCR3-positive naive CD8 T cells (dated by TCRdb to between 2018 and 2021). Sequencing took place on a NextSeq 550. The Human TCR Profiling Kit (MiLaboratory) was used to prepare UMI-labeled 5' RACE TRB cDNA libraries. Following reprocessing of the reads by TCRdb, the data hold one row per CDR3 protein sequence and no DNA is available. The table for this sample records roughly 48,000 distinct CDR3 sequences. Jointly, the top ten make up roughly 15% of the sample. Sequenced input: memory CD8+ T cells from blood. Interpreted using the paper, the cell subset or site label stands for: conventional CD8+ memory T cells (TMEM), sorted as controls. Receptors were obtained from a human donor in good health. Some clones in this sample may be carry-over from other donors' samples.

The chain recombines TRBV27 with TRBJ2-5. The germline CDR1 and CDR2 sequences are MNHEY and SMNVEV (reference sequence). The CDR3 runs 13 residues. CDR3 sequence reads: CASRPGFGETQYF.

This sequence joins TRBV28 and TRBJ2-7; TCRdb's D call of TRBD1 is untestable without DNA. The CDR3 has 14 amino acids. Germline assignment: CDR1 MDHEN and CDR2 SYDVKM. The CDR3 reads CASSPPIPSYEQYF. Full variable domain (rest looked up from reference TRBV28 and TRBJ2-7): DVKVTQSSRYLVKRTGEKVFLECVQDMDHENMFWYRQDPGLGLRLIYFSYDVKMKEKGDIPEGYSVSREKKERFSLILESASTNQTSMYLCASSPPIPSYEQYFGPGTRLTVT.

V is TRBV7-9 and J is TRBJ2-1; TCRdb returns TRBD1, unconfirmable since there is no DNA. CDR3 length: 12 amino acids. CDR1 and CDR2 from the germline V gene are SEHNR and FQNEAQ (reference sequence). The CDR3 reads CASSFDRGGQFF.

The gene calls are TRBV24-1 and TRBJ2-5; TCRdb's D call of TRBD2 is untestable without DNA. The CDR3 is made up of 18 amino acids. Per the germline V gene, CDR1 is KGHDR and CDR2 is SFDVKD. The CDR3 is CATSDSRLPGLPQETQYF.

This sequence joins TRBV13 and TRBJ1-2; lacking DNA, the TRBD1 call made by TCRdb goes unchecked. The CDR3 extends over 15 amino acids. The V gene's germline CDR1 is PRHDT and CDR2 FYEKMQ (reference sequence). This CDR3 is CASSFVGDSKHGYTF.

The chain couples TRBV29-1 to TRBJ2-7; TCRdb's D gene call, TRBD1, goes unchecked for lack of DNA. Per germline, CDR1 SQVTM and CDR2 ANQGSEA. The CDR3 totals 14 residues. The CDR3 region is CGVDGTGGMYEQYF.

The chain carries TRBV29-1 and TRBJ1-4; TCRdb selects TRBD1, and the lack of DNA leaves this call unchecked. Germline V gene sequence: CDR1 SQVTM, CDR2 ANQGSEA. This CDR3 contains 13 residues. This chain's CDR3 is CSATPVGAEKLFF.

V gene TRBV28 combines with J gene TRBJ2-5; TCRdb lists TRBD2, though no DNA is available to test this call. The CDR3 is made up of 16 amino acids. Germline CDR1 MDHEN, CDR2 SYDVKM. The CDR3 sequence: CASSYLLAGPQETQYF. The whole variable domain, filled in from reference TRBV28 and TRBJ2-5, reads DVKVTQSSRYLVKRTGEKVFLECVQDMDHENMFWYRQDPGLGLRLIYFSYDVKMKEKGDIPEGYSVSREKKERFSLILESASTNQTSMYLCASSYLLAGPQETQYFGPGTRLLVL.

This rearrangement joins TRBV11-3 to TRBJ2-7; checking the TCRdb D call of TRBD1 is not possible without DNA. There are 16 residues in the CDR3. CDR1 is SGHNT and CDR2 is YENEEA in the germline V gene. This CDR3 is CASSRINRDFSYEQYF.

The rearrangement links TRBV12-3 or TRBV12-4 to TRBJ2-7; TCRdb lists TRBD1, though no DNA is available to test this call. The CDR3 has 14 residues. CDR3 loop: CASSHGGVSYEQYF.

The chain links TRBV12-3 or TRBV12-4 to TRBJ1-1; as DNA is missing, the TRBD1 call by TCRdb cannot be tested. This CDR3 comprises 13 residues. The CDR3: CASSLGTGIEAFF.

V gene TRBV29-1 combines with J gene TRBJ2-7; the D call of TRBD1 rests on TCRdb alone, since no DNA is present to check it. CDR1 is SQVTM and CDR2 is ANQGSEA in the germline V gene. CDR3 length equals 12 residues. CDR3 region: CSARDDYYEQYF.

J is TRBJ1-2 and V is TRBV7-9. Looked up from germline, CDR1 is SEHNR and CDR2 is FQNEAQ (reference sequence). CDR3 length: 15 amino acids. The CDR3 loop is CASSLGGMDNYGYTF.

The chain employs TRBV10-2 and TRBJ2-7. The CDR3 loop spans 12 amino acids. CDR1 is WSHSY, CDR2 SAAADI, per germline. CDR3 protein: CASSESIYEQYF.

V and J are TRBV14 and TRBJ1-2. The CDR3 has 15 residues. CDR1 and CDR2 from the germline V gene are SGHDN and FVKESK. CDR3: CAGSQDRGGGYGYTF.

By frequency, this clonotype registers medium-sized (0.01 to 0.1%). This rearrangement joins TRBV13 to TRBJ2-1; TCRdb's assignment of TRBD2 cannot be checked, as there is no DNA. The germline V gene encodes CDR1 PRHDT and CDR2 FYEKMQ (reference sequence). The CDR3 runs 14 residues. The CDR3 region is CASSFLQAGTRSFF.

The chain employs TRBV7-9 and TRBJ2-3; absent DNA, TCRdb's TRBD2 call cannot be checked. Per the germline V gene, CDR1 is SEHNR and CDR2 is FQNEAQ (reference sequence). The CDR3 loop spans 18 amino acids. Here the CDR3 reads CASSRPTGTRGSTDTQYF.

The chain couples TRBV10-1 to TRBJ2-5; TCRdb indicates TRBD1, and absent DNA this call remains unverified. There are 16 residues in the CDR3. Germline V gene data show CDR1 as WNHNN and CDR2 as SYGVQD (reference sequence). The chain's CDR3 is CASSGRDRVSGETQYF.